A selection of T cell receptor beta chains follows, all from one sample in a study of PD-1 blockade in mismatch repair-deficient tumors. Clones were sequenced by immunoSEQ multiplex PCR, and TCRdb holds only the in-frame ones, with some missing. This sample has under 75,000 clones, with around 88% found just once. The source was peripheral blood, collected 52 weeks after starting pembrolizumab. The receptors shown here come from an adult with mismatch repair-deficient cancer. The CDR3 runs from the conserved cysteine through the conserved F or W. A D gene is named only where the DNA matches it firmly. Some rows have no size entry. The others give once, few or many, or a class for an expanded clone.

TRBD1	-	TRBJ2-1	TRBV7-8	CASSPGGPSSYNEQFF	TGTGCCAGCAGCCCAGGGGGCCCGAGCTCCTACAATGAGCAGTTCTTC
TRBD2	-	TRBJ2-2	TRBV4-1	CASSPIPGLAGGELFF	TGCGCCAGCAGCCCTATACCGGGACTAGCGGGAGGGGAGCTGTTTTTT
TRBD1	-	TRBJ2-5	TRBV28	CASSSGQGARETQYF	TGTGCCAGCAGTTCCGGACAGGGGGCTAGAGAGACCCAGTACTTC
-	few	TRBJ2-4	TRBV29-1	CSVVLGAGNIQYF	TGCAGCGTTGTGCTGGGAGCGGGAAACATTCAGTACTTC
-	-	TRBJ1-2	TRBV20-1	CSAGRDGGYTF	TGCAGTGCCGGACGGGATGGTGGCTACACCTTC
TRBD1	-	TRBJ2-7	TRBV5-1	CASSLYRGNNEQYF	TGCGCCAGCAGCTTGTACAGGGGGAACAACGAGCAGTACTTC
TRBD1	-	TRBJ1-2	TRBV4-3	CASSQDLRTGVRYGYTF	TGCGCCAGCAGCCAAGATTTAAGGACAGGGGTTCGGTATGGCTACACCTTC
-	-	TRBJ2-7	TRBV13	CASSSTGDEQYF	TGTGCCAGCAGCTCCACGGGAGACGAGCAGTACTTC
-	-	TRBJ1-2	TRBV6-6	CASSYFGGGYGYTF	TGTGCCAGCAGTTACTTTGGGGGCGGCTATGGCTACACCTTC
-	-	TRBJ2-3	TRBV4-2	CASSRTLAAGSALGTDTQYF	TGTGCCAGCAGCCGAACCCTAGCCGCGGGATCCGCCCTTGGCACAGATACGCAGTATTTT
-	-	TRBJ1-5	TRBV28	CASSFVDRRGNQPQHF	TGTGCCAGCAGTTTTGTGGATCGAAGAGGCAATCAGCCCCAGCATTTT
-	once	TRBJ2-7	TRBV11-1	CASSSYGGFLYEQYF	TGTGCCAGCAGTTCATACGGCGGGTTCCTCTACGAGCAGTACTTC
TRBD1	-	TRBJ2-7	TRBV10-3	CAISPGQVDEQYF	TGTGCCATCAGCCCGGGACAGGTCGACGAGCAGTACTTC
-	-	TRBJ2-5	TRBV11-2	CASSLAWGGEETQYF	TGTGCCAGCAGCTTAGCCTGGGGAGGCGAGGAGACCCAGTACTTC
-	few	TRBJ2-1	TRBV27	CASSSNNEQFF	TGTGCCAGCAGTTCCAACAATGAGCAGTTCTTC
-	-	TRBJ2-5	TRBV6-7	CASSYPPPKQGLRDFVTQYF	TGTGCCAGCAGTTACCCCCCACCTAAACAGGGTCTAAGGGACTTCGTCACCCAGTACTTC
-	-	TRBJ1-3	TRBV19	CASSSSPGGNTIYF	TGTGCCAGTAGTTCATCACCGGGCGGAAACACCATATATTTT
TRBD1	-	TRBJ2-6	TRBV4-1	CASSQPGQNSGANVLTF	TGCGCCAGCAGCCAGCCGGGACAGAATTCTGGGGCCAACGTCCTGACTTTC